This entry concerns a single TCR beta chain. Its antigen is not known. Sequencing targeted expressed TCRB transcripts, as all isolated RNA had been reverse transcribed. Around 4 million reads per sample were averaged for naive, central memory and regulatory samples. The repertoire was sequenced with immunoSEQ multiplex PCR; TCRdb's copy has only in-frame clones and lacks some. The repertoire holds around 150,000 clones, with under 9.5% as singletons. This specimen comes from a study of beta chain features in type 1 diabetes. General study findings and limits: More deletions and fewer insertions at VDJ junctions were found in patients with type 1 diabetes.

Via CD45RO/CCR7/CD25/CD127/CD95/CD27, cells of the CD4+ naive, central memory, regulatory and stem cell-like memory subsets were sorted. The sequencing input was central memory CD4+ T cells from blood. This TCR came from a man younger than 35 in good health.

The CDR3 DNA sequence: TGTGCCAGCAGCTTTTCGTCGGCTGGAAACACCATATATTTT. It specifies CASSFSSAGNTIYF. The genes are TRBV7-2 and TRBJ1-3; D remains unclear. The CDR3 has 14 amino acids. Between the trimmed V and J ends, which lost 3 bases and 2 bases, there was a span of 8 bases. Germline V gene sequence: CDR1 SGHTA, CDR2 FQGNSA.